The next 10 T cell receptor beta chains were all read from a single sample in a study of blood T cell repertoires in COVID-19. Sequencing was performed with immunoSEQ multiplex PCR; in TCRdb, only in-frame clones are kept and a portion is missing. Of fewer than 130,000 clones listed, roughly 91% are singletons. The sample was peripheral blood. These receptors were obtained from a woman aged 45-60 years with acute or convalescent COVID-19.

This clone has a single count. This chain joins TRBV7-9 and TRBJ2-5, with D perhaps TRBD2 (5 bases). Trimming took off 5 bases at V and 4 bases at J, with 11 bases between the two ends. The CDR3 extends over 13 amino acids. From germline, CDR1 is SEHNR and CDR2 FQNEAQ (reference sequence). Here the CDR3 DNA reads TGTGCCAGCAGCCCACGCGGAGGAGAGACCCAGTACTTC. Protein sequence: CASSPRGGETQYF.

The V and J genes are TRBV7-2 and TRBJ2-1, with a weak D call TRBD1 (5 bases). Germline V gives CDR1 SGHTA, CDR2 FQGNSA. Trimming took off 1 base at V and 3 bases at J, with 10 bases between the two ends. The CDR3 contains 15 residues. The CDR3, as DNA: TGTGCCAGCAGCTTAGAAGGGGCGAACTACAATGAGCAGTTCTTC. Its protein product is CASSLEGANYNEQFF.

V and J are TRBV11-2 and TRBJ1-2; possibly TRBD1 for D (6 bases). V was clipped by 3 bases and J by 3 bases, with 11 bases between them. There are 14 residues in the CDR3. Germline CDR1 and CDR2: SGHAT and FQNNGV. CDR3 bases: TGTGCCAGCAGCTTTTCCTGGACAGACTATGGCTACACCTTC. It specifies CASSFSWTDYGYTF.

This clone occurred once. The chain uses TRBV2 and TRBJ2-1; 8 positions agree with TRBD2. CDR1 and CDR2 from the germline V gene are SNHLY and FYNNEI. This CDR3 has 17 residues. V trimming: 7 bases; J trimming: 0 bases; junction bases outside the gene matches: 11. This chain's CDR3 is CASNPNRLASSYNEQFF. CDR3 DNA sequence: TGTGCCAGCAATCCCAACCGACTAGCGAGCTCCTACAATGAGCAGTTCTTC.

V gene TRBV7-9 combines with J gene TRBJ2-2; D call uncertain. CDR1 is SEHNR and CDR2 is FQNEAQ in the germline V gene (reference sequence). The CDR3 loop spans 14 amino acids. V lost 4 bases, J lost 1 base, and 7 bases lay in between. CDR3 sequence: CASSYAENTGELFF. In DNA form, the CDR3 reads TGTGCCAGCAGCTACGCAGAGAACACCGGGGAGCTGTTTTTT.

The chain employs TRBV19 and TRBJ2-5; 8 positions match TRBD1. The CDR3 length is 15 residues. V was pared by 5 bases and J by 2 bases, with 7 bases of the junction left unmatched. The germline CDR1 and CDR2 sequences are LNHDA and SQIVND (reference sequence). CDR3 sequence: CASSFRDRRQETQYF. The CDR3 DNA reads as TGTGCCAGTAGTTTCCGGGACAGGCGACAAGAGACCCAGTACTTC.

This clone occurred once. The chain uses TRBV5-1 and TRBJ2-5; 9 bases fit TRBD2. The junction had 5 bases not matched to a gene; V was cut back by 4 bases and J by 1 base. The CDR3 covers 15 residues. Looked up from germline, CDR1 is SGHRS and CDR2 is YFSETQ. This chain's CDR3 is CASSPGTSFQETQYF. As DNA, the CDR3 is TGCGCCAGCAGCCCGGGGACTAGCTTCCAAGAGACCCAGTACTTC.

The J gene is TRBJ2-7, the V gene TRBV28; TRBD2 is a possible D gene (7 bases). The CDR3 extends over 16 amino acids. Per germline, CDR1 MDHEN and CDR2 SYDVKM. The ends were cut back, 5 bases at V and 6 bases at J, with 23 bases in the middle. CDR3: CASSPPLGGGSREQYF. Here the CDR3 DNA reads TGTGCCAGCAGTCCTCCCTTAGGGGGGGGATCTCGCGAGCAGTACTTC. Combining the CDR3 with reference TRBV28 and TRBJ2-7 gives the whole variable domain DVKVTQSSRYLVKRTGEKVFLECVQDMDHENMFWYRQDPGLGLRLIYFSYDVKMKEKGDIPEGYSVSREKKERFSLILESASTNQTSMYLCASSPPLGGGSREQYFGPGTRLTVT.

DNA for the CDR3: TGTGCCACCAGTGAGGGGACACATGAGCAGTTCTTC. It is translated as CATSEGTHEQFF. The chain has TRBV24-1 and TRBJ2-1; D is perhaps TRBD1 (6 bases). Germline CDR1 and CDR2: KGHDR and SFDVKD. Trimming pared 4 bases from V and 8 bases from J, leaving 8 bases between. This CDR3 region has 12 residues.

The chain carries TRBV20-1 and TRBJ2-2, with D tentatively TRBD1 (6 bases). Germline lookup yields CDR1 DFQATT and CDR2 SNEGSKA (reference sequence). V was cut by 3 bases and J by 4 bases, with 15 bases left in between. CDR3 length equals 15 residues. DNA for the CDR3: TGCAGTGCTAGTGCCTCAGGGGCCCCCACCGGGGAGCTGTTTTTT. This translates into CSASASGAPTGELFF.